This TCR beta chain was recovered during a study of T cells in Graves' hyperthyroidism and ophthalmopathy. CDR3 length equals 11 residues. Trimming took 6 bases from V and 6 from J, leaving 10 bases between them. Looked up from germline, CDR1 is SGHRS and CDR2 is YFSETQ. Study-wide points: The authors' 13 V-J model separated ophthalmopathy from stable hyperthyroidism.

With regard to this clonotype: The antigen is not known.

TCR beta CDR3 region amplification was performed from RNA transcripts. An initial round of RT-PCR targeting the TCR CDR3 relied on the HTBI primer set. TCRdb used MiXCR to reprocess the multiplex PCR reads, holding one entry per CDR3 protein. The sample includes 450,000 to 700,000 distinct CDR3 sequences, more than 45% of them seen just once. The genes are TRBV5-1 and TRBJ2-7; D remains ambiguous. The sequence was collected from an adult woman with Graves' disease, either hyperthyroidism or ophthalmopathy (not recorded which). The sample was peripheral blood or thyroid tissue (not recorded which). CDR3 amino acids: CASNFAGEQYF. The CDR3 nucleotides are TGCGCCAGCAACTTCGCAGGCGAGCAGTACTTC.